Listed below are T cell receptor beta chains from one sample, sequenced in a study of shared T cell receptors in the human thymus. Sequencing was performed with immunoSEQ multiplex PCR; in TCRdb, only in-frame clones are kept and a portion is missing. The sample lists some 760,000 clones; approximately 83% were seen once. A further study also used this sample, focusing on human thymus T cells.

The specimen sequenced was thymocytes. The receptors stem from a girl under three years old with a congenital heart defect. CDR3s include the opening cysteine and the closing phenylalanine or tryptophan. D genes are given only for firm matches. The listing skips clone size in some rows; elsewhere it reads once, few, many or a size class.

D,J,length,V,size,CDR3,DNA
TRBD1,TRBJ1-1,15,TRBV28,-,CASSLGQPLNTEAFF,TGTGCCAGCAGTCTGGGACAGCCATTGAACACTGAAGCTTTCTTT
TRBD1,TRBJ2-3,15,TRBV4-1,-,CASSQAGQGIDTQYF,TGCGCCAGCAGCCAAGCGGGACAGGGGATCGATACGCAGTATTTT
TRBD2,TRBJ2-3,21,TRBV4-1,-,CASSLPAGVSGGASSTDTQYF,TGCGCCAGCAGCCTCCCCGCGGGGGTTAGCGGGGGGGCTAGTAGCACAGATACGCAGTATTTT
-,TRBJ1-2,15,TRBV4-2,-,CASSQNTPSNYGYTF,TGTGCCAGCAGCCAAAACACGCCCTCTAACTATGGCTACACCTTC
TRBD1,TRBJ1-5,19,TRBV19,-,CASSRNRGRAGISNQPQHF,TGTGCCAGTAGCAGAAACAGGGGAAGAGCGGGCATTAGCAATCAGCCCCAGCATTTT
TRBD1,TRBJ2-5,16,TRBV10-1,-,CASSESRDRTQETQYF,TGCGCCAGCAGTGAGTCTCGGGACAGGACCCAAGAGACCCAGTACTTC
-,TRBJ1-6,14,TRBV6-6,-,CATSGAGQNSPLHF,TGTGCCACTTCCGGGGCAGGACAGAATTCACCCCTCCACTTT
-,TRBJ2-2,15,TRBV7-9,-,CASSLVAVNTGELFF,TGTGCCAGCAGCTTAGTTGCAGTGAACACCGGGGAGCTGTTTTTT
-,TRBJ1-2,16,TRBV7-8,-,CASSSPVGGRNYGYTF,TGTGCCAGCAGCTCCCCAGTGGGAGGTAGGAACTATGGCTACACCTTC
TRBD1,TRBJ2-2,15,TRBV7-9,-,CASTGTGESDGELFF,TGTGCCAGCACCGGGACAGGGGAAAGTGACGGGGAGCTGTTTTTT
-,TRBJ1-1,18,TRBV18,-,CASSPSAGRYPGRTEAFF,TGTGCCAGCTCACCTTCGGCGGGACGATACCCCGGACGGACTGAAGCTTTCTTT
-,TRBJ1-1,12,TRBV4-1,-,CASGIGGAEAFF,TGCGCCAGCGGAATCGGGGGGGCGGAAGCTTTCTTT
-,TRBJ1-2,19,TRBV9,few,CASSVGNRPATLANYGYTF,TGTGCCAGCAGCGTAGGGAACAGGCCAGCCACTTTAGCTAACTATGGCTACACCTTC
TRBD1,TRBJ1-3,19,TRBV4-3,-,CASSQTTGQRDGTGNTIYF,TGCGCCAGCAGCCAAACGACAGGGCAGAGAGACGGGACTGGAAACACCATATATTTT
TRBD1,TRBJ2-7,15,TRBV19,-,CASSTGQGECHEQYF,TGTGCCAGTAGTACGGGACAGGGGGAATGCCACGAGCAGTACTTC
-,TRBJ1-6,14,TRBV6-5,-,CASTKAGDNSPLHF,TGTGCCAGCACCAAGGCAGGTGATAATTCACCCCTCCACTTT
TRBD1,TRBJ1-6,16,TRBV6-6,-,CASSSQRQGNNSPLHF,TGTGCCAGCAGTTCCCAACGACAGGGGAATAATTCACCCCTCCACTTT
TRBD1,TRBJ2-2,14,TRBV6-6,-,CASRTEGASGELFF,TGTGCCAGCAGGACTGAGGGGGCGAGCGGGGAGCTGTTTTTT
-,TRBJ2-2,16,TRBV7-7,-,CASSLRRGGDTGELFF,TGTGCCAGCAGCCTTAGGCGCGGGGGCGACACCGGGGAGCTGTTTTTT
-,TRBJ1-2,14,TRBV7-9,few,CATRYRQKPYGYTF,TGTGCCACGCGTTACAGACAGAAGCCCTATGGCTACACCTTC
-,TRBJ2-3,14,TRBV29-1,-,CSVDEQGLTDTQYF,TGCAGCGTTGATGAACAGGGCCTTACAGATACGCAGTATTTT
TRBD1,TRBJ1-2,18,TRBV5-6,-,CASSETSNDRGWENGYTF,TGTGCCAGCAGCGAAACCAGTAATGACAGGGGGTGGGAGAATGGCTACACCTTC
-,TRBJ2-5,16,TRBV7-8,-,CASSLALHRVGETQYF,TGTGCCAGCAGCTTAGCGCTACACAGGGTCGGTGAGACCCAGTACTTC
TRBD1,TRBJ1-2,15,TRBV4-1,-,CASSRPSDRAGGYTF,TGCGCCAGCAGCCGCCCCTCCGACAGGGCCGGCGGCTACACCTTC
TRBD2,TRBJ2-1,16,TRBV2,-,CASRPDRGTIVDEQFF,TGTGCCAGCAGACCAGACCGCGGGACTATAGTAGATGAGCAGTTCTTC
TRBD1,TRBJ2-1,13,TRBV2,-,CAAPDRGDNEQFF,TGTGCCGCCCCGGACAGGGGCGACAATGAGCAGTTCTTC
-,TRBJ1-5,17,TRBV23-1,-,CASSQPTGRNSNQPQHF,TGCGCCAGCAGTCAACCGACAGGCCGCAATAGCAATCAGCCCCAGCATTTT
-,TRBJ2-7,15,TRBV11-2,-,CASSLGGDRRYEQYF,TGTGCCAGCAGCTTAGGGGGGGATAGACGCTACGAGCAGTACTTC
-,TRBJ1-2,15,TRBV5-6,-,CASSFGAGDGYGYTF,TGTGCCAGCAGCTTTGGGGCAGGGGATGGCTATGGCTACACCTTC
TRBD2,TRBJ2-3,17,TRBV11-3,-,CASSSSPPSGGTDTQYF,TGTGCCAGCAGCTCTTCACCTCCTAGCGGGGGCACAGATACGCAGTATTTT
TRBD2,TRBJ2-1,15,TRBV5-6,few,CASSLVPGGYNEQFF,TGTGCCAGCAGCTTGGTCCCGGGGGGCTACAATGAGCAGTTCTTC